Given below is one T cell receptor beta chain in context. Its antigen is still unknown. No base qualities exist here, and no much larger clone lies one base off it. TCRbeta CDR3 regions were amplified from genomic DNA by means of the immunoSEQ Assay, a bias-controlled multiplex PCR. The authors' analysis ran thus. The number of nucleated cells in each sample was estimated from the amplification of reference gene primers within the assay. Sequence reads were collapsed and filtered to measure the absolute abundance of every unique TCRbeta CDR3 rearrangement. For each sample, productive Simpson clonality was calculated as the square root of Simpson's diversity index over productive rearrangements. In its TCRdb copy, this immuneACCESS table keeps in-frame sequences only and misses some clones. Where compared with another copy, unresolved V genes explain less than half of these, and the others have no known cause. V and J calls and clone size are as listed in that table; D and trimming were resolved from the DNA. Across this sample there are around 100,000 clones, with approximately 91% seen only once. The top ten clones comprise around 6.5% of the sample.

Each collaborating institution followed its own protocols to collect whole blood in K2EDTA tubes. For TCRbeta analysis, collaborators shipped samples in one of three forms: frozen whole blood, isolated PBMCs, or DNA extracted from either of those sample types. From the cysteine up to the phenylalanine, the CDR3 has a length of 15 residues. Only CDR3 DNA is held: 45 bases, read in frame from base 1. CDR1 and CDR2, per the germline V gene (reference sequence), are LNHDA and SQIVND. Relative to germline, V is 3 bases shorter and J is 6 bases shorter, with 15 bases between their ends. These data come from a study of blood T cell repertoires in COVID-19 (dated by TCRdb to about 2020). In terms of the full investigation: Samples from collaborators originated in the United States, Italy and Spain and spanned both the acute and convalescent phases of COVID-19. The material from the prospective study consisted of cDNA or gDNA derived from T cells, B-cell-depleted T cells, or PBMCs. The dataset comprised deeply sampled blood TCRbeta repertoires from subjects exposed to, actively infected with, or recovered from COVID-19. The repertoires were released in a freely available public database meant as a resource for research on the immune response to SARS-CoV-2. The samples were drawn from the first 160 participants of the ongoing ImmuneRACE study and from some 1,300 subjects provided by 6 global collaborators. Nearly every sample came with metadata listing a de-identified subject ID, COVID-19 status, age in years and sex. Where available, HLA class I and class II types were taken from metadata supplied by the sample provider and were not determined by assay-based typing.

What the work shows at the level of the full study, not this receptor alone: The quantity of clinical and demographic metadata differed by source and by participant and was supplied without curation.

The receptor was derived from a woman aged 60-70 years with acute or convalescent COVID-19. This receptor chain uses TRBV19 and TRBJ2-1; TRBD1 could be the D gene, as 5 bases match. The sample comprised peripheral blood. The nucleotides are TGTGCCAGTAGTATTTTGACAGCCCGGTCCAATGAGCAGTTCTTC. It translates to CASSILTARSNEQFF.